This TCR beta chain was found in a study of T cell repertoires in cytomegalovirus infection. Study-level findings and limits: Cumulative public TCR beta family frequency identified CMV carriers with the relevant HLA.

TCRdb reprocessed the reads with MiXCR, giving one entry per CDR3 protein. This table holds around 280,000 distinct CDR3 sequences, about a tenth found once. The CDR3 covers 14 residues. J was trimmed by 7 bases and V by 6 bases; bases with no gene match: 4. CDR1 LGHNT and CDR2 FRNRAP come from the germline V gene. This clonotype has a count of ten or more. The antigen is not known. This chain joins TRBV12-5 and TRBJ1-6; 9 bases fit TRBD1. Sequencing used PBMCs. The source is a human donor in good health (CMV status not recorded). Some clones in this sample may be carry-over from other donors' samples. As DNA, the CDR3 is TGTGCTAGTGGCCGGGACAGGGCAAATTCACCCCTCCACTTT. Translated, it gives CASGRDRANSPLHF.